This T cell receptor (beta chain) stems from a study of technical replicates of blood from several donors. V lost 2 bases and J 4 bases, leaving 9 bases between the germline ends. CDR3 length: 14 residues. Germline V CDR1 and CDR2: SGHNT, YYREEE (reference sequence). Assay used: immunoSEQ multiplex PCR; TCRdb lists only in-frame clones, some missing. The sample records about 64,000 clones, around nine tenths being singletons. The sequence was collected from a human donor in good health. Some clones in this sample may be carry-over from other donors' samples. The sequencing input was PBMCs. The chain employs TRBV5-4 and TRBJ2-2; perhaps TRBD2 as D (5 bases). The DNA of the CDR3 is TGTGCCAGCAGCTTCCGAGAGGGCACCGGGGAGCTGTTTTTT. It specifies CASSFREGTGELFF.